Listed below are T cell receptor beta chains from one sample, sequenced in a study of low-dose radiotherapy and immunotherapy resistance in tumors. Each CDR3 protein is one row after TCRdb ran MiXCR on the reads. The sample comprises fewer than 110,000 distinct CDR3 sequences, less than 25% of which are singletons, and 4.1% rests with the top ten. This specimen was PBMCs, taken after low-dose radiotherapy plus immunotherapy. Receptor source: a male donor with prostate cancer. Both conserved end residues are part of each CDR3. The D gene is left open where the match is weak. Clone size is shown for a subset of rows, as once, few, many or a class of expanded clone.

NA,TRBV5-5,TRBJ1-6,many,CASSLRQGESPLHF,TGTGCCAGCAGCTTGCGGCAGGGCGAATCACCCCTCCACTTT
TRBD1,TRBV7-9,TRBJ1-1,many,CASSDLRTGRRAFF,TGTGCCAGCAGCGATCTCAGGACAGGACGTCGAGCTTTCTTT
TRBD1,TRBV3-1,TRBJ2-1,NA,CASSRDRGATEQFF,TGTGCCAGCAGCCGGGACAGGGGGGCCACGGAGCAGTTCTTC
TRBD1,TRBV2,TRBJ1-5,medium-sized,CASSERTGPNQPQHF,TGTGCCAGCAGTGAAAGGACAGGGCCTAATCAGCCCCAGCATTTT
NA,TRBV2,TRBJ1-6,many,CASSEAGQNSPLHF,TGTGCCAGCAGTGAGGCGGGGCAAAATTCACCCCTCCACTTT
NA,TRBV12-3/TRBV12-4,TRBJ1-1,many,CASSRRTNTEAFF,TGTGCCAGCAGCCGAAGGACGAACACTGAAGCTTTCTTT
NA,TRBV7-9,TRBJ2-5,many,CASSSAVSWQETQYF,TGTGCCAGCAGCTCAGCAGTCAGTTGGCAAGAGACCCAGTACTTC
NA,TRBV4-1,TRBJ2-7,many,CASSQEASADEQYF,TGCGCCAGCAGCCAAGAGGCTAGCGCTGACGAGCAGTACTTC
NA,TRBV11-2,TRBJ2-3,NA,CASSQAGARTDTQYF,TGTGCCAGCAGCCAGGCGGGGGCTAGGACAGATACGCAGTATTTT
TRBD2,TRBV20-1,TRBJ2-7,many,CSARGRTSGDYEQYF,TGCAGTGCTAGAGGTAGGACTAGCGGGGACTACGAGCAGTACTTC
NA,TRBV18,TRBJ1-2,NA,CASSPEWDNQGFGYTF,TGTGCCAGCTCACCAGAATGGGACAACCAAGGGTTTGGCTACACCTTC
NA,TRBV27,TRBJ1-5,many,CASSLWGNQPQHF,TGTGCCAGCAGTTTATGGGGGAATCAGCCCCAGCATTTT
NA,TRBV5-4,TRBJ2-5,many,CASSPDSQETQYF,TGTGCCAGCAGCCCGGACAGCCAAGAGACCCAGTACTTC
NA,TRBV10-3,TRBJ2-5,many,CATRGAGDATQYF,TGTGCCACAAGGGGGGCCGGGGATGCGACCCAGTACTTC
NA,TRBV29-1,TRBJ1-2,NA,CSVRQGDYGYTF,TGCAGCGTTCGGCAGGGCGACTATGGCTACACCTTC
NA,TRBV12-3/TRBV12-4,TRBJ1-5,NA,CASSLAGQFNQPQHF,TGTGCCAGCAGTTTAGCGGGGCAGTTCAATCAGCCCCAGCATTTT
TRBD2,TRBV29-1,TRBJ2-4,many,CSVGEGRLAKNIQYF,TGCAGCGTTGGGGAGGGAAGACTAGCCAAAAACATTCAGTACTTC
NA,TRBV7-9,TRBJ2-1,many,CASSHPPPRDEQFF,TGTGCCAGCAGCCACCCTCCACCCCGGGATGAGCAGTTCTTC
NA,TRBV3-1,TRBJ2-1,many,CASSQGGPGTSYNEQFF,TGTGCCAGCAGCCAAGGAGGTCCGGGGACAAGCTACAATGAGCAGTTCTTC
TRBD2,TRBV4-2,TRBJ2-5,NA,CASSQVTSGEGTPETQYF,TGTGCCAGCAGCCAAGTAACTAGCGGGGAAGGAACGCCGGAGACCCAGTACTTC
NA,TRBV12-3/TRBV12-4,TRBJ2-2,many,CASTGTLKHVGELFF,TGTGCCAGCACCGGGACACTTAAACATGTCGGGGAGCTGTTTTTT
NA,TRBV20-1,TRBJ1-3,many,CSANPRAKTGNTIYF,TGCAGTGCTAACCCTCGCGCGAAGACGGGAAACACCATATATTTT
NA,TRBV6-1,TRBJ2-7,once,CASSYGGPRFYEQYF,TGTGCCAGCAGTTACGGCGGGCCTAGGTTCTACGAGCAGTACTTC
NA,TRBV27,TRBJ1-1,many,CASSAGATEAFF,TGTGCCAGTAGCGCAGGGGCCACTGAAGCTTTCTTT
NA,TRBV12-3/TRBV12-4,TRBJ1-5,medium-sized,CASRGSNQPQHF,TGTGCCAGCCGAGGGAGCAATCAGCCCCAGCATTTT
NA,TRBV12-5,TRBJ2-5,many,CASGLFGETQYF,TGTGCTAGTGGTTTATTCGGAGAGACCCAGTACTTC
TRBD2,TRBV6-6,TRBJ2-3,many,CASLGLAGGLMADTQYF,TGTGCCAGCCTCGGACTAGCGGGGGGGCTAATGGCAGATACGCAGTATTTT
TRBD1,TRBV5-6,TRBJ2-7,many,CASSQGDREQYF,TGTGCCAGCAGCCAGGGGGATCGGGAGCAGTACTTC
NA,TRBV28,TRBJ2-7,NA,CASSSVSGAYEQYF,TGTGCCAGCAGCTCCGTGAGCGGCGCCTACGAGCAGTACTTC
NA,TRBV5-5,TRBJ1-4,many,CASSANEKLFF,TGTGCCAGCAGCGCGAATGAAAAACTGTTTTTT
NA,TRBV5-1,TRBJ2-6,few,CASSLDLVPGANVLTF,TGCGCCAGCAGCTTGGACCTAGTTCCTGGGGCCAACGTCCTGACTTTC
TRBD2,TRBV11-2,TRBJ2-2,many,CASSPGSGGAKPGELFF,TGTGCCAGCAGCCCCGGTAGCGGGGGGGCCAAGCCCGGGGAGCTGTTTTTT
NA,TRBV27,TRBJ1-2,few,CASSSSWGGYGYTF,TGTGCCAGCAGTTCGTCTTGGGGGGGCTATGGCTACACCTTC
TRBD2,TRBV3-1,TRBJ2-1,few,CASSQEVPTSGATNEQFF,TGTGCCAGCAGCCAAGAGGTTCCCACTAGCGGGGCTACCAATGAGCAGTTCTTC
NA,TRBV29-1,TRBJ1-1,NA,CSVPGGVHEAFF,TGCAGCGTCCCCGGGGGGGTTCATGAAGCTTTCTTT
NA,TRBV4-2,TRBJ2-7,NA,CASSQYSSVRTLSSYEQYF,TGTGCCAGCAGCCAATATTCGTCTGTTAGGACTCTGAGCTCCTACGAGCAGTACTTC